This T cell receptor (beta chain) was captured by sequencing in a study of T-cell reconstitution after alpha-beta-depleted transplantation in children. Researchers prepared the TCRbeta library using unique molecular identifiers, the study reports. Using its own MiXCR run on the PCR reads, TCRdb lists one record per CDR3 protein. The repertoire includes 250,000 to 300,000 distinct CDR3 sequences, around 10% of them detected once, and less than 8% sits in the top ten. Ten or more counts support this clonotype. Its antigen is not known. Regarding the study as a whole: Where alpha-beta T cells came from about two months after transplant was reportedly several hundred expanded graft clones. T cells produced anew were the main source of T-cell counts and diversity one year after transplant.

The receptor's source is a boy in the first two years of life with acute myeloid leukemia, due to receive a stem cell transplant. The input for sequencing was PBMCs, taken before TCRalphabeta/CD19-depleted stem cell transplant.

CDR3 protein: CASRRLAGADTQYF. CDR3 nucleotide sequence: TGTGCCAGCAGGAGACTAGCGGGAGCGGATACGCAGTATTTT. This rearrangement joins TRBV6-2 or TRBV6-3 to TRBJ2-3; 12 bases line up with TRBD2. CDR1 and CDR2 from the germline V gene are MNHEY and SVGEGT. V dropped 6 bases and J dropped 6; count of bases not matched to a gene: 4. This CDR3 is built from 14 residues.